The following is a T cell receptor (beta chain) sequence with its context. Its antigen remains unidentified. No much larger clonotype is one base removed from it; base qualities were not supplied. The library was obtained by the immunoSEQ multiplex PCR assay. A mixture of 60 forward primers for TCR Vbeta segments and 13 reverse primers for TCR Jbeta segments was used in the multiplex PCR. The CDR3 region of rearranged TCR beta genes was amplified from genomic DNA with a multiplex PCR assay. On the Illumina HiSeq System, the amplified TCR beta libraries were sequenced as 87-base-pair reads. The authors processed their data as follows. A later analysis counted tens of millions of unique TCR beta chains across the approximately 700 repertoires, and some 11 million of these chains were shared by at least two donors. Raw reads were error-corrected and collapsed into unique sequences by a nearest-neighbor algorithm in which closely related sequences were merged to remove PCR and sequencing errors. To assign V, D and J gene segments, CDR3 sequences were aligned to IMGT reference sequences. Each retained sequence needed at least a six-nucleotide match to both a V gene segment and a J gene segment. A rearrangement was called productive if the CDR3 had no stop codons and remained in frame with V and J, and every other rearrangement was called non-productive. Following IMGT convention, CDR3 was defined as the stretch from the second conserved V-encoded cysteine to the conserved J-encoded phenylalanine. The earlier analysis of fewer than 750 of the donors excluded sequences that lacked an unambiguous match to a single V gene segment. An earlier analysis of 587 of the donors called V segments functional above 56.7% productive rearrangements and segregating when the between-donor standard deviation exceeded 5%. To diagnose cytomegalovirus status from the catalog of TCR beta chain sequences, a statistical classification framework was built. A later analysis assigned V and J genes by comparing TCR nucleotide sequences with IMGT/GENE-DB human TR gene sequences. The TCRdist pipeline was used in a later analysis to assign CDR3 sequences and most-parsimonious VDJ recombination scenarios. A later analysis defined each TCR beta chain by its CDR3 amino acid sequence plus V-gene family, and excluded reads lacking a unique V-gene family. In a later analysis, fewer than 600 highly shared, low-generation-probability nucleotide sequences were removed to address suspected cross-contamination and a sequencing artifact. For each public chain, a later analysis derived a clonal expansion index from normalized ranks of inferred template counts within each repertoire. In a later analysis, generation probabilities were computed with a VDJ recombination model fitted to out-of-frame rearrangements, and the resulting probabilities were checked against IGoR. In a later analysis, hypergeometric tests were used to score TCR-TCR, TCR-HLA and TCR-CMV co-occurrence, with a repertoire-size bias correction applied to TCR pairs. In a later analysis, false discovery rates were estimated by permuting HLA or CMV assignments 20 times. In a later analysis, co-occurring TCRs were grouped using DBSCAN, and TCRdist sequence similarity was added for clustering within HLA-allele-positive subsets. For co-occurrence clustering, repertoires with fewer than 30,000 or more than 120,000 public chains were excluded, along with several repertoires with anomalous nucleotide sharing. TCRdb carries this immuneACCESS record with in-frame sequences only. Its versions omit some clonotypes, under half of them owing to an unresolved V gene in the studies checked, with the rest unexplained. V and J calls and clone size are those listed in that table; D and trimming were worked out from the DNA. The sample table contains more than 95,000 clones; only one count was recorded for 64% of them. Jointly, the top ten make up under 4% of the sample.

V drops 7 bases and J drops 5 bases, leaving 17 bases in between. The CDR1 and CDR2 encoded by the germline V gene (reference sequence) are LNHDA and SQIVND. Including the terminal cysteine and phenylalanine, the CDR3 comprises 15 residues. Just the 45-base CDR3 DNA is kept, in frame starting at base 1. In total, approximately 690 healthy bone marrow donors made up the cohort. Cohort members were all nominally healthy when sampled, although unrecorded immune exposures were likely present. The donor was CMV seronegative and was included in the group of a few hundred seronegative cohort members. A peripheral blood sample was collected from each donor, and TCR beta sequencing was performed on peripheral blood mononuclear cells. The Qiagen DNeasy Blood Extraction Kit was used to extract genomic DNA from the blood cell samples. The data derive from a study of cytomegalovirus exposure and HLA in healthy donors (dated by TCRdb to between 2016 and 2019). About the full investigation: An earlier analysis of approximately 600 of the donors reported approximately 290 Gb of sequence data and some 120 million unique TCR beta sequences from 150 million to 200 million T cells. Roughly 300 gigabases of sequencing data and 78 million or so unique TCR sequences were included in an early release covering under 650 HLA-typed donors. Along with the approximately 670-subject first cohort, a separate validation cohort of over 90 different subjects was used. The number of typed donors differed by locus: about 620-640 for A, B, C, DRB1 and DQB1; approximately 540 for DQA1; some 590 for DPA1; and some 470 for DPB1. Donor age, sex, ethnicity and CMV serostatus were collected together with the repertoire data. HLA typing included class I and class II loci at four-digit resolution. High-throughput TCR immunosequencing, statistical association of individual TCRs with disease status, and machine learning were combined to predict cytomegalovirus infection status. Of the approximately 400 genotyped donors, approximately 80% fell in the genetic ancestry cluster associated with self-reported Caucasian donors. To study patterns of TCR occurrence, a later analysis re-analyzed previously published TCR beta repertoires from 550 to 800 donors and added high-resolution HLA genotyping. All discovery cohort repertoires had been generated on a single sequencing platform. An earlier analysis of roughly 580 of the donors used high-throughput TCR beta sequencing to judge whether each TCR beta V gene segment behaved as functional or pseudogenic. Among roughly 400 genotyped donors of the cohort, an average of around 240,000 unique TCR beta nucleotide sequences were sequenced per donor, roughly a sixth of them non-productive. A later genetic analysis used genome-wide SNP genotypes for 398 of the 666 donors, treating that subset as a discovery cohort. Roughly 5 DR-DQ haplotypes were handled as single units for association and clustering because linkage in the cohort was strong. The study used immunosequencing to profile the T cell repertoires of approximately 640 subjects and linked those repertoires to cytomegalovirus serostatus. The later analysis used no new phenotypic data to find candidate immune exposures, relying instead on TCR beta sequences and their occurrence across donors. The aim of the study was to test whether cataloging public T cell receptors could identify signatures of past pathogen exposure.

What the study reported, not specific to this receptor: Assigning TCR associations to individual alleles was difficult when HLA alleles, especially DR and DQ, strongly co-occurred. Immune exposure information for the cohort was limited to CMV serostatus. In this cohort, only TCR beta chains were sequenced, and detectable features were limited by the absence of alpha or paired-chain data. In a later genetic analysis, fewer N-insertions in productive TCRs were reported among donors in an Asian-associated ancestry cluster than the roughly 700-donor mean. In a later analysis, around 17,000 TCR beta sequences were associated with specific HLA alleles at a false discovery rate of 0.05. In an earlier analysis of 450 to 750 of the donors, most TCR beta V segments appeared in productive rearrangements about 90% or about 30% of the time, broadly matching IMGT annotations. In a later genetic analysis, a missense DCLRE1C variant was associated with V-gene and J-gene trimming of TCR beta chains, and the association was replicated in an independent cohort. The presence/absence analyses assumed that sequencing depth was roughly uniform across donors, and that assumption may not be true. A total of 150 or so TCR beta chains were listed by the study as associated with cytomegalovirus. The classifier was reported to diagnose cytomegalovirus status with high specificity and sensitivity in both the original cohort and the validation cohort. In vitro tests confirmed that three of the cytomegalovirus-associated TCR beta chains recognize cytomegalovirus antigens. In a later analysis, HLA-associated TCR beta chains were found to be more clonally expanded and to have lower generation probabilities than equally common non-associated chains. Correlated functional status among segregating V segments might reflect linkage disequilibrium, but an unknown experimental factor could not be ruled out. The 87-base-pair reads could not distinguish some IMGT-functional V segments, including TRBV6-2 and TRBV6-3, so those segments were excluded. In a later analysis, most CMV-associated TCR beta chains were found to appear HLA-restricted, with HLA associations seemingly driven largely by CMV exposure. According to the authors, the approach could potentially be generalized to other disease states and immunological phenotypes. Because some donors lacked HLA typing at each locus, the association tests relied only on the typed subset. The earlier analysis of around 600 of the donors excluded some 16 rarely observed V segments, including chromosome 9 orphons, because counts were too low. According to a later analysis, TCR association rates differed among HLA loci, with DRB1 alleles showing the most associated TCRs and HLA-C alleles showing the fewest. In a later analysis, several top co-occurrence clusters were reported to appear linked to parvovirus B19, influenza, CMV and Epstein-Barr virus. Most TCR sequences were seen in very few donors, while some public TCRs were found in many individuals. A cluster of highly shared sequence variants was judged likely to be a technical artifact of the sequencing pipeline. A further reported finding was that TCR beta sequences accurately predicted the HLA-A and HLA-B alleles for most subjects in the first cohort.

The chain couples TRBV19 to TRBJ2-2, with a tentative D gene TRBD2 over 6 matching bases. This clonotype originated in a man between 60 and 75 years old in good health and CMV-seronegative. Sequenced material: PBMCs. The DNA is as follows: TGTGCCAGTATTCTTTCTGGAGGGCCGACCGGGGAGCTGTTTTTT. The encoded protein is CASILSGGPTGELFF.